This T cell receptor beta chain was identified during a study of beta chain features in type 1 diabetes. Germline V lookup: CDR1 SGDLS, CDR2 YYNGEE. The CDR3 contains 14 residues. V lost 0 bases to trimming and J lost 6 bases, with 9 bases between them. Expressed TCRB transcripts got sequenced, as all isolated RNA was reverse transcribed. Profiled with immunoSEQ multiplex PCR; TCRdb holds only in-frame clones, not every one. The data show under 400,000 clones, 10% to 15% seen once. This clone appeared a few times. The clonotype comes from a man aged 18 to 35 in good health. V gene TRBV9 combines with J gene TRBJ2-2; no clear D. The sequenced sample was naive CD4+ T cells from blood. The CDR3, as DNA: TGTGCCAGCAGCGTAGTAGGTAGCTCCGGGGAGCTGTTTTTT. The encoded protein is CASSVVGSSGELFF. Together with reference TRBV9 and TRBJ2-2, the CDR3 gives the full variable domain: DSGVTQTPKHLITATGQRVTLRCSPRSGDLSVYWYQQSLDQGLQFLIQYYNGEERAKGNILERFSAQQFPDLHSELNLSSLELGDSALYFCASSVVGSSGELFFGEGSRLTVL.